The 10 T cell receptor beta chains in this list originate from one sample, sequenced in a study of T cells expressing NK-cell markers. TCRdb reprocessed the 5' RACE reads, with one entry per CDR3 protein and no DNA. This listing includes over 150,000 distinct CDR3 sequences. Sequenced input: blood T cells: a sorted CD56 or NKG2C T cell subset, CD4+ or CD8+ T cells, or bulk PBMC T cells (not recorded which). Source of these receptors: a woman between 50 and 59 years old in good health.

The chain joins TRBV18 to TRBJ1-3. Per the germline V gene, CDR1 is KGHSH and CDR2 is LQKENI. The CDR3 length is 15 residues. This chain's CDR3 is CASSPRYSSGNTIYF.

The V call is TRBV12-3 or TRBV12-4, the J call TRBJ2-2. The CDR3 is made up of 11 amino acids. CDR3 sequence: CASTAVGELFF.

The chain is built from TRBV28 and TRBJ2-7; TCRdb selects TRBD1, and the lack of DNA leaves this call unchecked. Germline V lookup: CDR1 MDHEN, CDR2 SYDVKM. This CDR3 spans 16 amino acids. The CDR3 sequence is CASSIPGQGTRYEQYF.

The CDR3 region is CASSRIGGEQFF. This chain connects TRBV4-1 to TRBJ2-1; TCRdb selects TRBD1, and the lack of DNA leaves this call unchecked. Germline CDR1 reads MGHRA; CDR2 reads YSYEKL. The CDR3 spans 12 residues.

The J gene is TRBJ2-1, the V gene TRBV20-1; TCRdb's assignment of TRBD1 cannot be checked, as there is no DNA. The CDR3 totals 13 residues. Germline CDR1 and CDR2: DFQATT and SNEGSKA (reference sequence). CDR3 residues: CSASPGPRDEQFF.

The chain employs TRBV20-1 and TRBJ2-1; there is no DNA to check the TCRdb D call of TRBD1. The CDR3 spans 16 residues. Germline CDR1 and CDR2: DFQATT and SNEGSKA (reference sequence). The CDR3 loop is CSARDPAGTEDNEQFF.

V usage is TRBV20-1 and J usage is TRBJ1-5; the TRBD1 assignment by TCRdb is unverifiable without DNA. There are 15 residues in the CDR3. Germline lookup yields CDR1 DFQATT and CDR2 SNEGSKA (reference sequence). The CDR3 here is CSARETRGGNQPQHF.

The chain carries TRBV7-9 and TRBJ2-3. The CDR3 length is 15 residues. CDR1 SEHNR and CDR2 FQNEAQ come from the germline V gene (reference sequence). The CDR3 here is CASSLDEVSTDTQYF.

The V call is TRBV30, the J call TRBJ2-1; TCRdb designates TRBD1, a call that cannot be tested without DNA. Germline V CDR1 and CDR2: GTSNPN, SVGIG (reference sequence). The CDR3 contains 17 residues. The CDR3 sequence is CAWSRPLLGSPSDEQFF.

The V gene is TRBV5-1, the J gene TRBJ1-1; TCRdb gives TRBD1 as the D gene, but with no DNA this cannot be confirmed. This CDR3 has 15 residues. Per the germline V gene, CDR1 is SGHRS and CDR2 is YFSETQ. CDR3 sequence: CASSRASGGDTEAFF.